This T cell receptor (beta chain) was identified during a study of OX40 agonist ivuxolimab in advanced cancers. Findings and caveats of the study: At doses 0.1 to 3.0 mg/kg, CD4+ and CD8+ clones expanded.

About this clone itself: Its target is not known.

V lost 0 bases and J 3 bases, leaving 16 bases between the germline ends. Germline CDR1 SGHKS, CDR2 YYEKEE (reference sequence). CDR3 length: 16 amino acids. Generated by immunoSEQ multiplex PCR, the TCRdb table keeps only in-frame clones and is missing some. Here the sample spans approximately 49,000 clones, 84% being singletons. The sample here was CD4+ or CD8+ T cells sorted from blood, taken in a trial of the OX40 agonist ivuxolimab. This chain joins TRBV5-5 and TRBJ2-7; no clear D gene. The receptor comes from an adult with an advanced solid tumor such as melanoma, head and neck, liver or kidney cancer. This CDR3 is CASSLAAGLDLYEQYF. The CDR3 nucleotides are TGTGCCAGCAGCTTGGCGGCAGGCTTAGACCTCTACGAGCAGTACTTC. The variable domain in full, with the rest retrieved from reference TRBV5-5 and TRBJ2-7, is DAGVTQSPTHLIKTRGQQVTLRCSPISGHKSVSWYQQVLGQGPQFIFQYYEKEERGRGNFPDRFSARQFPNYSSELNVNALLLGDSALYLCASSLAAGLDLYEQYFGPGTRLTVT.